This TCR beta chain was obtained from a study of OX40 agonist ivuxolimab in advanced cancers. Study overall: Enrollees could have had prior anti-PD-1, anti-PD-L1 or anti-CTLA-4 therapy, which around 40% had received.

Clones were sequenced by immunoSEQ multiplex PCR, and TCRdb holds only the in-frame ones, with some missing. The sample comprises tens of thousands of clones, around 90% of which are singletons, and about 1.7% rests with the top ten. Autoimmune disease history or systemic immunosuppression disqualified patients. This sequence originates from an adult with an advanced solid tumor such as melanoma, head and neck, liver or kidney cancer. This material consisted of CD4+ or CD8+ T cells sorted from blood, taken in a trial of the OX40 agonist ivuxolimab.

In nucleotides, the CDR3 is TGCGCCAGCAGCCATTCACCAAGCAATGAGCAGTTCTTC. Its protein is CASSHSPSNEQFF. The chain couples TRBV4-1 to TRBJ2-1; no firm D call. V lost 3 bases to trimming and J lost 6 bases, with 9 bases between them. The CDR3 is made up of 13 amino acids. Germline V lookup: CDR1 MGHRA, CDR2 YSYEKL.